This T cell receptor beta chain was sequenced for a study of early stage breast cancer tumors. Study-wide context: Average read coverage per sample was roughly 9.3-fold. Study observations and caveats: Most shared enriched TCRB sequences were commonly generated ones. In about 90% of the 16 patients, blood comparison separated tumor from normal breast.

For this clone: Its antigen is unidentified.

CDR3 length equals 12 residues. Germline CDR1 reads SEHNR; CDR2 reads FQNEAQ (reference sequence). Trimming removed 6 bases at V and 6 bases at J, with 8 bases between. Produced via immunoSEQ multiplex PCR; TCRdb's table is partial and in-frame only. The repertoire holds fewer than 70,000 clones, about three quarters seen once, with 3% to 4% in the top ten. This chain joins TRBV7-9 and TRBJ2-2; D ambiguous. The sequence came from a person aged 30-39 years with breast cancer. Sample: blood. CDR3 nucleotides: TGTGCCAGCAGGACCACGGCCGGGGAGCTGTTTTTT. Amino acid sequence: CASRTTAGELFF.